This T cell receptor beta chain stems from a study of T cells in Graves' hyperthyroidism and ophthalmopathy (dated by TCRdb to the late 2010s). A note on the overall study: Peripheral blood samples were taken at the time of initial diagnosis, prior to any treatment. Once sampling was done, hyperthyroidism patients were given methimazole at a starting dose of 30 mg daily, whereas ophthalmopathy patients were given high-dose intravenous methylprednisolone. The paper reports TCR Vbeta CDR3 sequencing of some 140 peripheral blood samples: 43 ophthalmopathy, fewer than 80 hyperthyroidism and roughly 17 progressor patients. Prospective prediction of ophthalmopathy was tested in an independent validation cohort of approximately 18 hyperthyroidism patients and 17 patients who later progressed to ophthalmopathy. In addition, the study compared T-cell repertoires in thyroid tissue and in blood from about 6 Graves' hyperthyroidism patients. To identify distinguishing TCR V-J signatures, a discovery cohort of 90 to 100 patients was used, comprising 43 with Graves' ophthalmopathy and around 57 with stable Graves' hyperthyroidism. The approximately 90 discovery patients were randomly split 7:3 into training and test sets. Study-wide conclusions, independent of this receptor: A model built on a 13 V-J signature distinguished ophthalmopathy from stable hyperthyroidism, reaching roughly 88% sensitivity and approximately 83% specificity in cross-validation and 80%/75% in testing. Sample size was not statistically predetermined, and investigators were not blinded to group allocation. During validation, the model predicted progression to ophthalmopathy a median of approximately 6 months ahead of onset, with just under 71% sensitivity and less than 85% specificity. Blood samples also contained most of the expanded thyroid clonotypes (frequency above 0.001), which suggests that blood repertoires may reflect thyroid immune responses.

Ophthalmopathy patients had moderately to severely active disease, with a Clinical Activity Score of 3 or more, a NOSPECS grade of 4 or more, and a disease duration of less than 3 months. Any patient with an uncontrolled infection, another autoimmune disease, pregnancy or lactation was excluded. Diagnoses relied on clinical symptoms, serum thyroxine and TRAb, thyroid ultrasound and orbital computed tomography. PBMCs were isolated from roughly 10 ml of fresh peripheral blood by Ficoll-Paque density gradient centrifugation. Total RNA was extracted with Trizol reagent, and quality was checked on an Agilent 2100 Bioanalyzer. The table lists this clonotype with a few counts. Its antigen is not yet known. Relative to the germline gene, one junction end is altered; a read error may explain this. TCR beta CDR3 regions were amplified from RNA transcripts. The TCR CDR3 was subjected to a first round of RT-PCR using the HTBI primer set and the Qiagen OneStep RT-PCR kit. Libraries were constructed in a second round of multiplex PCR, after which size selection and purification were performed. Sequencing of the libraries was done on an Illumina HiSeq2000 using paired-end 100 bp reads. The original methods were these. SOAPnuke was used to process the raw data, throwing out any read that contained adapters or uncalled bases, had a mean Phred below 15, or lacked an exact constant-primer or identifier match. High-quality paired reads were merged with COPE v1.2.5, and unique nucleotide sequences were defined as clonotypes. Clonotypes were aligned to IMGT TRBV, TRBD and TRBJ reference segments using MiTCR v1.1. Analysis was restricted to V-J combinations with a frequency above 0.0001, which covered approximately 99% of repertoires. A TCS score was defined as the ratio between F50 (clonal expansion) and ExV (chaos), using BLOSUM62-based TCRdist between CDR3 peptides within each V-J. Welch's t-statistics and random forest reduced roughly 540 V-J features to 10 to 15, which were used in a naive Bayes classifier (R e1071). TCRdb reran the public reads through fastp at Q25 and MiXCR, keeping productive beta chains. A single entry per CDR3 protein holds the most common genes and DNA from its merged rows. What appears here as the V and J calls and clone size reflects TCRdb's work, not the paper's. Recorded for this sample are some 500,000 distinct CDR3 sequences; around a quarter of them occurred a single time. The ten top clones hold roughly 10% of the sample.

Reading the germline V gene (reference sequence) gives CDR1 LNHDA and CDR2 SQIVND. The CDR3 goes from the cysteine to the phenylalanine over 13 residues. Kept here is only the CDR3 DNA, which spans 39 bases and is read in frame from base 1. The chain links TRBV19 with TRBJ2-7; TRBD1 aligns with 9 central bases. The TCR was taken from a woman aged 25 to 39 with Graves' ophthalmopathy. Specimen: blood. The sequence in DNA is TGTGCCGGTAGTAGGGGACAGGGCTACGAGCAGTACTTC. It specifies CAGSRGQGYEQYF.